These 25 T cell receptor beta chains originate from one sample sequenced in a study of cytomegalovirus exposure and HLA in healthy donors. 60 Vbeta and 13 Jbeta primers were used in PCR. The repertoire was sequenced with immunoSEQ multiplex PCR; TCRdb's copy has only in-frame clones and lacks some. Among 150,000 to 200,000 clones listed, 65% to 85% were seen once. Sequenced sample: PBMCs. These receptors all come from a woman aged 25 to 39 in good health and CMV-seropositive.

CDR3 in DNA: TGTGCCAGCAGTCGCGCGTTTAATTCACCCCTCCACTTT. Translated, it gives CASSRAFNSPLHF. The chain employs TRBV6-1 and TRBJ1-6; D remains ambiguous. This CDR3 is built from 13 residues. Germline CDR1 MNHNS, CDR2 SASEGT. The germline V and J ends were trimmed by 5 bases and 6 bases, with 8 bases remaining between them.

This clone was found once. The gene calls are TRBV5-4 and TRBJ2-5; 10 bases align to TRBD2. This CDR3 contains 16 residues. Germline CDR1 and CDR2: SGHNT and YYREEE (reference sequence). V lost 4 bases, J lost 4 bases, and 10 bases stayed unmatched. The CDR3, as DNA: TGTGCCAGCAGCCGGACTAGCGGAGGTGCACGAGAGACCCAGTACTTC. It codes for CASSRTSGGARETQYF.

The rearrangement links TRBV5-6 to TRBJ1-5, with 9 nucleotides matching TRBD1. J lost 4 bases, V lost 3 bases, and 2 bases had no gene match. Germline loops: CDR1 SGHDT, CDR2 YYEEEE. This CDR3 has 14 amino acids. CDR3 loop: CASSYGQGNQPQHF. Written as DNA, the CDR3 is TGTGCCAGCAGCTACGGACAGGGGAATCAGCCCCAGCATTTT. The whole variable domain, filled in from reference TRBV5-6 and TRBJ1-5, reads DAGVTQSPTHLIKTRGQQVTLRCSPKSGHDTVSWYQQALGQGPQFIFQYYEEEERQRGNFPDRFSGHQFPNYSSELNVNALLLGDSALYLCASSYGQGNQPQHFGDGTRLSIL.

In nucleotides, the CDR3 is TGTGCCAGCAGCTTACAGGGAGGGTTCTCTGAAGCTTTCTTT. It yields the protein CASSLQGGFSEAFF. The genes are TRBV7-2 and TRBJ1-1; possible D gene TRBD1, 5 bases. This CDR3 has 14 residues. Germline V CDR1 and CDR2: SGHTA, FQGNSA. Trimming removed 2 bases at V and 6 bases at J, with 13 bases between. The variable domain in full, with the rest retrieved from reference TRBV7-2 and TRBJ1-1, is GAGVSQSPSNKVTEKGKDVELRCDPISGHTALYWYRQSLGQGLEFLIYFQGNSAPDKSGLPSDRFSAERTGGSVSTLTIQRTQQEDSAVYLCASSLQGGFSEAFFGQGTRLTVV.

This chain joins TRBV19 and TRBJ2-2, with a weak D call TRBD1 (5 bases). There are 14 residues in the CDR3. Trimming removed 6 bases from V and 4 bases from J, with 12 bases in between. From germline, CDR1 is LNHDA and CDR2 SQIVND (reference sequence). CDR3 DNA: TGTGCCAGTAGCCAGGGAACCCTCACCGGGGAGCTGTTTTTT. The encoded protein is CASSQGTLTGELFF.

The CDR3 nucleotides read TGTGCCAGCAGTGACCCCCTAGCCCTCCACTTT. Translating gives CASSDPLALHF. V usage is TRBV6-1 and J usage is TRBJ1-6; D gene uncertain. The CDR3 length is 11 residues. V was cut by 3 bases and J by 14 bases, with 8 bases left in between. Germline-derived CDR1 and CDR2 are MNHNS and SASEGT.

V gene TRBV11-3 combines with J gene TRBJ2-1; 14 positions match TRBD2. From germline, CDR1 is SGHNT and CDR2 YENEEA. V was clipped by 5 bases and J by 8 bases; unmatched bases: 5. The CDR3 extends over 15 amino acids. The CDR3 nucleotides are TGTGCCAGCAGCCATGGGGGACTAGCGGGAGATGAGCAGTTCTTC. Translating it yields CASSHGGLAGDEQFF. Supplemented by reference TRBV11-3 and TRBJ2-1, the full variable domain reads EAGVVQSPRYKIIEKKQPVAFWCNPISGHNTLYWYLQNLGQGPELLIRYENEEAVDDSQLPKDRFSAERLKGVDSTLKIQPAELGDSAVYLCASSHGGLAGDEQFFGPGTRLTVL.

Only a few counts were recorded for this clone. V usage is TRBV7-9 and J usage is TRBJ2-7; D is possibly TRBD2 (5 bases). This CDR3 is 15 amino acids long. Germline loops: CDR1 SEHNR, CDR2 FQNEAQ (reference sequence). Trimming removed 5 bases at V and 3 bases at J, with 17 bases between. The CDR3 coding sequence is TGTGCCAGCAGCACAATGGACTCCGTGTACTACGAGCAGTACTTC. This sequence encodes CASSTMDSVYYEQYF. Full variable domain (remainder filled in from reference TRBV7-9 and TRBJ2-7): DTGVSQNPRHKITKRGQNVTFRCDPISEHNRLYWYRQTLGQGPEFLTYFQNEAQLEKSRLLSDRFSAERPKGSFSTLEIQRTEQGDSAMYLCASSTMDSVYYEQYFGPGTRLTVT.

The J gene is TRBJ2-5, the V gene TRBV6-1; D perhaps matches TRBD2 (5 bases). The J call may be wrong; the DNA end is better matched by TRBJ2-7. CDR1 is MNHNS and CDR2 is SASEGT in the germline V gene. The CDR3 length is 15 residues. The CDR3 here is CASSEAGSEGYEQYF. The CDR3 DNA is TGTGCCAGCAGTGAAGCGGGGTCAGAGGGATACGAGCAGTACTTC.

The chain combines TRBV5-4 with TRBJ2-3; TRBD2 matches 8 bases. The CDR3 spans 17 residues. Losses at the gene ends were 1 base for V and 5 bases for J; bases not matched to a gene: 12. Per the germline V gene, CDR1 is SGHNT and CDR2 is YYREEE (reference sequence). As DNA, the CDR3 is TGTGCCAGCAGCTTGCAGGGAGCGGGAGTGGCGGGAGATACGCAGTATTTT. Its protein product is CASSLQGAGVAGDTQYF. The entire variable domain, with the rest obtained from reference TRBV5-4 and TRBJ2-3, is as follows: ETGVTQSPTHLIKTRGQQVTLRCSSQSGHNTVSWYQQALGQGPQFIFQYYREEENGRGNFPPRFSGLQFPNYSSELNVNALELDDSALYLCASSLQGAGVAGDTQYFGPGTRLTVL.

The chain is built from TRBV18 and TRBJ1-4, with a tentative D call TRBD1 (5 bases). V was pared by 2 bases and J by 0 bases, with 10 bases between. There are 16 residues in the CDR3. Germline CDR1 reads KGHSH; CDR2 reads LQKENI. The CDR3 reads CASSPGTPATNEKLFF. CDR3 coding DNA: TGTGCCAGCTCACCAGGGACTCCTGCAACTAATGAAAAACTGTTTTTT.

V is TRBV19 and J is TRBJ2-7; TRBD2 agrees at 8 bases. V shed 2 bases, J shed 3 bases, and the junction held 3 bases outside the gene matches. The CDR3 extends over 14 amino acids. The germline V gene has CDR1 LNHDA and CDR2 SQIVND (reference sequence). The CDR3, as DNA: TGTGCCAGTAGTATAACTAGCGGAAACTACGAGCAGTACTTC. As protein: CASSITSGNYEQYF.

In the case of this clone: The sample has other DNA sequences that encode this CDR3 too. The genes are TRBV27 and TRBJ1-1, with a tentative D call TRBD1 (5 bases). Trimming took off 6 bases at V and 2 bases at J, with 10 bases between the two ends. The CDR3 length is 13 residues. CDR1 MNHEY and CDR2 SMNVEV come from the germline V gene (reference sequence). Here the CDR3 reads CASSLTVNTEAFF. CDR3 bases: TGTGCCAGCAGCTTGACAGTTAACACTGAAGCTTTCTTT.

The chain links TRBV5-5 to TRBJ1-1, with D possibly being TRBD1 (5 bases). This CDR3 comprises 16 residues. Trimming took off 2 bases at V and 0 bases at J, with 14 bases between the two ends. Germline-derived CDR1 and CDR2 are SGHKS and YYEKEE (reference sequence). CDR3 region: CASSLRNRPLNTEAFF. The CDR3 DNA reads as TGTGCCAGCAGCTTACGCAACAGGCCCCTGAACACTGAAGCTTTCTTT. Full variable domain (rest looked up from reference TRBV5-5 and TRBJ1-1): DAGVTQSPTHLIKTRGQQVTLRCSPISGHKSVSWYQQVLGQGPQFIFQYYEKEERGRGNFPDRFSARQFPNYSSELNVNALLLGDSALYLCASSLRNRPLNTEAFFGQGTRLTVV.

V usage is TRBV28 and J usage is TRBJ1-3; D remains unclear. Germline CDR1 MDHEN, CDR2 SYDVKM. Trimming took 7 bases from V and 0 from J, leaving 10 bases between them. This CDR3 has 14 amino acids. For the CDR3, the DNA is TGTGCCAGCAATGGTGAAGCCTCTGGAAACACCATATATTTT. It is translated as CASNGEASGNTIYF.

The genes are TRBV27 and TRBJ1-1; 7 bases are shared with TRBD1. CDR1 and CDR2 (germline): MNHEY, SMNVEV (reference sequence). This CDR3 has 14 residues. V was clipped by 1 base and J by 5 bases; unmatched bases: 4. Written as DNA, the CDR3 is TGTGCCAGCAGTTTATATGGCAGGGGGACTGAAGCTTTCTTT. As protein: CASSLYGRGTEAFF.

V and J are TRBV2 and TRBJ2-5; 11 bases are shared with TRBD1. The J call may be faulty, since TRBJ2-7 better matches the DNA end. The germline gives CDR1 SNHLY, CDR2 FYNNEI. This CDR3 spans 14 amino acids. The CDR3 nucleotides read TGTGCCAGCAGCGGGACAGGGGGGTCCTACGAGCAGTACTTC. Amino acid sequence: CASSGTGGSYEQYF.

This chain connects TRBV14 to TRBJ2-7, with 7 bases matching TRBD1. The CDR3 runs 13 residues. Germline V CDR1 and CDR2: SGHDN, FVKESK. J gave up 3 bases and V 4 bases, and 3 bases lay outside the gene matches. CDR3 in DNA: TGTGCCAGCAGCCGGGACAGCGTCTACGAGCAGTACTTC. As protein: CASSRDSVYEQYF. Together with reference TRBV14 and TRBJ2-7, the CDR3 gives the full variable domain: EAGVTQFPSHSVIEKGQTVTLRCDPISGHDNLYWYRRVMGKEIKFLLHFVKESKQDESGMPNNRFLAERTGGTYSTLKVQPAELEDSGVYFCASSRDSVYEQYFGPGTRLTVT.

The J gene is TRBJ2-7, the V gene TRBV6-5; TRBD2 is a possible D gene (6 bases). V gave up 5 bases and J gave up 1 base, with 15 bases separating them. The CDR3 has 15 amino acids. Germline-derived CDR1 and CDR2 are MNHEY and SVGAGI. As DNA, the CDR3 is TGTGCCAGCAGTAGAGAGCGGGTGGGATCCTACGAGCAGTACTTC. The encoded protein is CASSRERVGSYEQYF.

This clone was seen a few times. The rearrangement links TRBV6-1 to TRBJ1-4, with D perhaps TRBD1 (6 bases). Germline V gene data show CDR1 as MNHNS and CDR2 as SASEGT. This CDR3 has 16 residues. Trimming cost V 5 bases and J 7 bases, with 20 bases left between them. CDR3 bases: TGTGCCAGCAGTCAAGGGGGGTTACAGGGCTCTGAAAAACTGTTTTTT. Its translation is CASSQGGLQGSEKLFF.

V gene TRBV5-1 combines with J gene TRBJ2-2; 11 bases fit TRBD2. Trimming removed 3 bases from V and 8 bases from J; junction bases left unmatched: 9. The germline V gene has CDR1 SGHRS and CDR2 YFSETQ. The CDR3 length is 16 residues. The CDR3 here is CASSWGGLAATGELFF. The CDR3 coding sequence is TGCGCCAGCAGCTGGGGGGGACTAGCGGCTACGGGGGAGCTGTTTTTT.

This chain connects TRBV11-2 to TRBJ2-2; 7 bases are shared with TRBD1. The CDR3 totals 19 residues. V lost 3 bases to trimming and J lost 5 bases; unmatched junction nucleotides: 18. Germline CDR1 reads SGHAT; CDR2 reads FQNNGV. Written as DNA, the CDR3 is TGTGCCAGCAGCTTCGAGTGGGAACAGGGGTTTGGGCTTACCGGGGAGCTGTTTTTT. It specifies CASSFEWEQGFGLTGELFF.

This clone was seen just once. At one of its ends the junction is not consistent with the germline gene, which may arise from a read error. The rearrangement uses TRBV5-1 and TRBJ2-7, with 15 bases identical to TRBD2. This CDR3 is built from 16 residues. CDR1 and CDR2 (germline): SGHRS, YFSETQ. The CDR3 sequence is CAISSWTSGRAYEQYF. Written as DNA, the CDR3 is TGCGCCATCAGCTCCTGGACTAGCGGGAGGGCCTACGAGCAGTACTTC. Supplemented by reference TRBV5-1 and TRBJ2-7, the full variable domain reads KAGVTQTPRYLIKTRGQQVTLSCSPISGHRSVSWYQQTPGQGLQFLFEYFSETQRNKGNFPGRFSGRQFSNSRSEMNVSTLELGDSALYLCAISSWTSGRAYEQYFGPGTRLTVT.

Details on this clone: At one boundary the junction diverges from the germline segment, which might be a read error. The chain is built from TRBV2 and TRBJ2-7; 9 bases are a match to TRBD1. The germline V gene has CDR1 SNHLY and CDR2 FYNNEI. CDR3 length: 19 residues. The chain's CDR3 is CASREGVGYRGRRVDEQYF. Written as DNA, the CDR3 is TGTGCCAGCAGAGAAGGCGTCGGATACAGGGGGCGTCGTGTCGACGAGCAGTACTTC.

V gene TRBV6-6 combines with J gene TRBJ2-5; the D is unclear. CDR3 length equals 14 residues. The V end lost 2 bases, the J end lost 1 base, and 8 bases lay between the germline ends. The germline CDR1 and CDR2 sequences are MNHNY and SVGAGI (reference sequence). CDR3 sequence reads: CASSYVSSQETQYF. The CDR3 DNA follows: TGTGCCAGCAGTTACGTGTCCAGCCAAGAGACCCAGTACTTC.